A single count supports the clone carrying this TCR beta chain. No antigen is known for it. The CDR3 totals 12 residues. J lost 12 bases, V lost 6 bases, and 7 bases had no gene match. Germline V gene data show CDR1 as SNHLY and CDR2 as FYNNEI. The data were taken from a study of cytomegalovirus exposure and HLA in healthy donors. Broader study findings: Available immune exposure information covered CMV serostatus only. More than 15,000 TCR beta sequences were associated with HLA alleles at 0.05 false discovery rate in a later analysis. Researchers catalogued over 150 TCR beta chains as cytomegalovirus-associated. Further analysis was carried out later, and it showed several of the most significant clusters appearing linked to common viral pathogens.

The PCR was carried out with 60 Vbeta primers and 13 Jbeta primers. Some clones are missing from TCRdb's copy, which holds only in-frame ones; the method was immunoSEQ multiplex PCR. The profile shows some 180,000 clones, 75% to 85% of them singletons. This clonotype originated in a man aged 18 to 29 in good health and CMV-seronegative. Specimen: PBMCs. The chain is built from TRBV2 and TRBJ2-1; 8 bases agree with TRBD2. The CDR3, as DNA: TGTGCCAGCAGACCAGCGGGGGTCAGGCAGTTCTTC. It is translated as CASRPAGVRQFF.